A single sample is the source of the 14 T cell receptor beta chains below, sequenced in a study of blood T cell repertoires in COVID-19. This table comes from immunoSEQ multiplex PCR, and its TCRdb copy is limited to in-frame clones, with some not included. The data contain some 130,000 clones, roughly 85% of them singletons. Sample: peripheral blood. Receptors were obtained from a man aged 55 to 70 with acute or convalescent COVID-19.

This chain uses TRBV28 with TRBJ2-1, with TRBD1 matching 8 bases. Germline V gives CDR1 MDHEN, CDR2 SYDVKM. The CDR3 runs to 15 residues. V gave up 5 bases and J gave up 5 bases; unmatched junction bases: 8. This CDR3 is CASSTPGQAHNEQFF. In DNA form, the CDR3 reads TGTGCCAGCAGTACTCCGGGACAGGCTCACAATGAGCAGTTCTTC.

Here the CDR3 reads CASSSNSGGEKLFF. DNA of the CDR3: TGCGCCAGCAGCTCCAACTCGGGGGGTGAAAAACTGTTTTTT. The chain recombines TRBV5-1 with TRBJ1-4; D possibly corresponds to TRBD1 (5 bases). This CDR3 comprises 14 residues. V lost 3 bases to trimming and J lost 7 bases, with 13 bases between them. CDR1 and CDR2 (germline): SGHRS, YFSETQ.

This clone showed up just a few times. This CDR3 reads CASSPWDSNTGELFF. The CDR3 DNA reads TGCGCCAGCAGCCCGTGGGACAGCAACACCGGGGAGCTGTTTTTT. The chain is built from TRBV5-1 and TRBJ2-2; 7 positions match TRBD1. The CDR3 extends over 15 amino acids. Trimming at V came to 4 bases and at J to 2 bases, leaving 5 bases not matched to a gene. Germline CDR1 reads SGHRS; CDR2 reads YFSETQ.

The CDR3 loop is CASSKRTGIMNQPQHF. Here the CDR3 DNA reads TGTGCCAGCAGCAAAAGGACAGGCATTATGAATCAGCCCCAGCATTTT. The J gene is TRBJ1-5, the V gene TRBV5-6, with 7 bases identical to TRBD1. Germline values: CDR1 SGHDT, CDR2 YYEEEE. The V and J ends lost 4 bases and 4 bases, in that order; junction bases with no gene match: 11. The CDR3 totals 16 residues.

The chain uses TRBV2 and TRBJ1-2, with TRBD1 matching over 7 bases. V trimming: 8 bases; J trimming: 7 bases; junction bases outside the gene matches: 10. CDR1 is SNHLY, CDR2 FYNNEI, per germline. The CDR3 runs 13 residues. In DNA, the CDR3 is TGTGCCAGCCGGGACAGCCCCATGGGTGGCTACACCTTC. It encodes CASRDSPMGGYTF.

CDR3: CASSQGLLAGTYNEQFF. Written as DNA, the CDR3 is TGTGCCAGCAGCCAAGGTCTGCTAGCGGGAACCTACAATGAGCAGTTCTTC. This chain uses TRBV14 with TRBJ2-1; 9 nucleotides agree with TRBD2. Germline V gives CDR1 SGHDN, CDR2 FVKESK. The CDR3 length is 17 residues. V trimming: 1 base; J trimming: 2 bases; junction bases outside the gene matches: 6.

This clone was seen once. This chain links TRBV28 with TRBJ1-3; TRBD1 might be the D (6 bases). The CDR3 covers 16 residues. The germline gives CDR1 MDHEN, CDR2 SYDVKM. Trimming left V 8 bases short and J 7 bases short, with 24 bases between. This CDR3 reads CASVQYRVWRWNTIYF. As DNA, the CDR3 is TGTGCCAGCGTACAATACAGGGTCTGGAGGTGGAACACCATATATTTT.

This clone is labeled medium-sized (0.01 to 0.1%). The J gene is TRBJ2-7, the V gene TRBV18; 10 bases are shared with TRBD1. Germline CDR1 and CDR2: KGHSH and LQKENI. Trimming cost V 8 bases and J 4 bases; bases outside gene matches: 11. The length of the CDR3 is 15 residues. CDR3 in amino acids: CASALGTGALYEQYF. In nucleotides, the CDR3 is TGTGCCAGCGCACTCGGGACAGGGGCATTGTACGAGCAGTACTTC.

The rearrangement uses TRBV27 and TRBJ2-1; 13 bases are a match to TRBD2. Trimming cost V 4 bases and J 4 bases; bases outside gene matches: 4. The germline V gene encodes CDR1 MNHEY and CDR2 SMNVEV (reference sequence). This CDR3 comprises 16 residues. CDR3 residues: CASSSGLAGRYNEQFF. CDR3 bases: TGTGCCAGCAGTTCGGGACTAGCGGGAAGATACAATGAGCAGTTCTTC.

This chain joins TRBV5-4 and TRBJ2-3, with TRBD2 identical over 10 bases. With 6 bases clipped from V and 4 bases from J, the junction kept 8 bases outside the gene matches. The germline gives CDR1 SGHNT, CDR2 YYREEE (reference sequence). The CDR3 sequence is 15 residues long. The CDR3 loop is CASMEASGSPDTQYF. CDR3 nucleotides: TGTGCCAGCATGGAGGCTAGCGGGAGTCCAGATACGCAGTATTTT.

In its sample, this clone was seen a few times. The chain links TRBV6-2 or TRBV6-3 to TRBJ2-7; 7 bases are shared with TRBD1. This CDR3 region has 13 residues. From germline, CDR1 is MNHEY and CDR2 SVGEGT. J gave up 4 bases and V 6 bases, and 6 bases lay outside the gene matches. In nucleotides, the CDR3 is TGTGCCAGCAGCCCCCAACAGGGGTACGAGCAGTACTTC. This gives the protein CASSPQQGYEQYF.

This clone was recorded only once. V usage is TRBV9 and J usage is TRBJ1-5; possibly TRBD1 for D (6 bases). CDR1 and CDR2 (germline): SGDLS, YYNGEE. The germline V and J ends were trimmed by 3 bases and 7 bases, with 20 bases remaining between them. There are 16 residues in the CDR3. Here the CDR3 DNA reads TGTGCCAGCAGCGCCGGAAACGACAGGATGGGACAGCCCCAGCATTTT. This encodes CASSAGNDRMGQPQHF.

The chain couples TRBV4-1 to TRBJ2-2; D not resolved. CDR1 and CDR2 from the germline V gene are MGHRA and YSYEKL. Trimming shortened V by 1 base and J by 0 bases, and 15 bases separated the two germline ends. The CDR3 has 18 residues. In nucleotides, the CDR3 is TGCGCCAGCAGCCAAGCGGGTGGAAGCGTCGCGAACACCGGGGAGCTGTTTTTT. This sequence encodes CASSQAGGSVANTGELFF.

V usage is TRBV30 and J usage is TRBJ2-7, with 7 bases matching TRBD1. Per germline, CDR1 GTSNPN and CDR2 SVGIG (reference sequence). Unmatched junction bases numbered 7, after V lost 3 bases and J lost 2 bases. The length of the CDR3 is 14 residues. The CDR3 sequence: CAWSPRTGTYEQYF. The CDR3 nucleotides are TGTGCCTGGAGCCCGCGGACAGGTACCTACGAGCAGTACTTC. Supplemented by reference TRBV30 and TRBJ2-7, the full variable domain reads SQTIHQWPATLVQPVGSPLSLECTVEGTSNPNLYWYRQAAGRGLQLLFYSVGIGQISSEVPQNLSASRPQDRQFILSSKKLLLSDSGFYLCAWSPRTGTYEQYFGPGTRLTVT.